The next 9 T cell receptor beta chains were all read from a single sample in a study of cytotoxic CD8 clonotypes in ibrutinib-treated CLL. Some clones are missing from TCRdb's copy, which holds only in-frame ones; the method was immunoSEQ multiplex PCR. The sample includes around 91,000 clones, about 86% of them seen just once. The sample in question was PBMCs, obtained before ibrutinib treatment. The receptors stem from a human donor with chronic lymphocytic leukemia.

The gene calls are TRBV18 and TRBJ2-7; 11 bases line up with TRBD1. The ends lost 6 bases at V and 6 bases at J; junction bases unmatched: 7. This CDR3 has 14 amino acids. Germline CDR1 KGHSH, CDR2 LQKENI. The chain's CDR3 is CASSQGQGEVEQYF. The CDR3 DNA reads TGTGCCAGCTCGCAGGGACAGGGGGAAGTCGAGCAGTACTTC.

The rearrangement joins TRBV30 to TRBJ2-5, with D uncertain. Germline V gene data show CDR1 as GTSNPN and CDR2 as SVGIG (reference sequence). The CDR3 consists of 14 residues. V lost 0 bases, J lost 4 bases, and 12 bases lay in between. The CDR3 DNA is TGTGCCTGGAGTGTACTGTTTCGTGGAGAGACCCAGTACTTC. Protein product: CAWSVLFRGETQYF.

The rearrangement uses TRBV10-1 and TRBJ2-5, with 13 bases that match TRBD2. This CDR3 is 18 amino acids long. After removal of 2 bases from V and 5 bases from J, the junction contained 11 bases not matched to a gene. The germline CDR1 and CDR2 sequences are WNHNN and SYGVQD (reference sequence). In nucleotides, the CDR3 is TGCGCCAGCAGTGAGGCAAAAGGACTAGCGGGAGTTAGGGAGACCCAGTACTTC. Encoded protein: CASSEAKGLAGVRETQYF.

Only one count was recorded for this clone. The chain uses TRBV4-2 and TRBJ2-2; 11 bases fit TRBD2. This CDR3 is built from 16 residues. Germline trimming cut 4 bases from V and 5 bases from J; bases unmatched to any gene: 6. Germline loops: CDR1 LGHNA, CDR2 YNFKEQ. The CDR3 here is CASSPGTSGLTGELFF. The CDR3 DNA is TGTGCCAGCAGCCCCGGGACTAGCGGATTAACCGGGGAGCTGTTTTTT.

This clone was seen only once. CDR3 DNA sequence: TGTGCCAGCAGCTGGGGTGGGCTTAGCACAGATACGCAGTATTTT. It yields the protein CASSWGGLSTDTQYF. The genes are TRBV5-4 and TRBJ2-3; D unclear. The CDR3 covers 15 residues. Germline V gene sequence: CDR1 SGHNT, CDR2 YYREEE (reference sequence). Trimming shortened V by 3 bases and J by 0 bases, and 11 bases separated the two germline ends.

The gene calls are TRBV7-6 and TRBJ2-7, with D unresolved. The CDR3 has 15 residues. CDR1 is SGHVS, CDR2 FNYEAQ, per germline. Trimming shortened V by 5 bases and J by 4 bases, and 18 bases separated the two germline ends. Here the CDR3 DNA reads TGTGCCAGCAGCCAACCAGGTGAAGGCGGTTACGAGCAGTACTTC. This sequence encodes CASSQPGEGGYEQYF.

The rearrangement joins TRBV7-9 to TRBJ2-1; D is perhaps TRBD2 (6 bases). This CDR3 has 16 residues. The germline V gene has CDR1 SEHNR and CDR2 FQNEAQ (reference sequence). V lost 5 bases to trimming and J lost 8 bases, with 22 bases between them. The CDR3 is CASSPPLRLEKDEQFF. The CDR3 bases are TGTGCCAGCAGCCCACCACTGCGACTAGAGAAGGATGAGCAGTTCTTC.

The J gene is TRBJ2-5, the V gene TRBV7-3; possibly TRBD2 for D (6 bases). Between the trimmed V and J ends, which lost 0 bases and 7 bases, there was a span of 15 bases. The germline CDR1 and CDR2 sequences are SGHTA and FQGTGA. This CDR3 is built from 15 residues. This CDR3 reads CASSLTQAPRGTQYF. Written as DNA, the CDR3 is TGTGCCAGCAGCTTAACCCAGGCCCCGCGGGGGACCCAGTACTTC.

The chain recombines TRBV19 with TRBJ2-3; D could derive from TRBD1 or TRBD2 (5 bases each). V lost 3 bases and J lost 0, with 10 bases in between. The germline V gene has CDR1 LNHDA and CDR2 SQIVND (reference sequence). This CDR3 spans 15 amino acids. The DNA of the CDR3 is TGTGCCAGTAGTATTCGGGGCACTAGCACAGATACGCAGTATTTT. Protein product: CASSIRGTSTDTQYF. Combining the CDR3 with reference TRBV19 and TRBJ2-3 gives the whole variable domain DGGITQSPKYLFRKEGQNVTLSCEQNLNHDAMYWYRQDPGQGLRLIYYSQIVNDFQKGDIAEGYSVSREKKESFPLTVTSAQKNPTAFYLCASSIRGTSTDTQYFGPGTRLTVL.